The source of this T cell receptor (beta chain) is a study of blood T cell repertoires in COVID-19. This table comes from immunoSEQ multiplex PCR, and its TCRdb copy is limited to in-frame clones, with some not included. Of approximately 270,000 clones listed, roughly 88% are singletons. CDR1 and CDR2 (germline): SGDLS, YYNGEE. CDR3 size: 17 residues. Between the trimmed V and J ends, which lost 4 bases and 3 bases, there was a span of 22 bases. The chain is built from TRBV9 and TRBJ2-5; D perhaps matches TRBD1 (7 bases). The TCR sequence derives from a woman in her 30s with COVID-19, enrolled during active disease. The material sequenced was peripheral blood. CDR3: CASSKSWGRGDKETQYF. The CDR3 bases are TGTGCCAGCAGCAAGAGCTGGGGCAGGGGGGATAAAGAGACCCAGTACTTC.